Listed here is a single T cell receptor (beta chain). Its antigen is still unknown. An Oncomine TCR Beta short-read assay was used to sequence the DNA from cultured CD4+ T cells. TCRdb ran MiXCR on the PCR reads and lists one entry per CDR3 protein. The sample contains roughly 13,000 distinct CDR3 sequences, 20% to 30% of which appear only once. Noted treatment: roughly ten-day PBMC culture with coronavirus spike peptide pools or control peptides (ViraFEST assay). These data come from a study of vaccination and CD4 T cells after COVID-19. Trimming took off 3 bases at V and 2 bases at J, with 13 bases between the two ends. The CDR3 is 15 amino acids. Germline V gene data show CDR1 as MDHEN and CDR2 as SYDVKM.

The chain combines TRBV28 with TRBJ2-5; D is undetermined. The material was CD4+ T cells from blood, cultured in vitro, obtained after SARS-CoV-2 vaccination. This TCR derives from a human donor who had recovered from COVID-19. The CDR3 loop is CASSFSPFRQETQYF. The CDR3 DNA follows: TGTGCCAGCAGTTTCTCCCCTTTCAGACAAGAGACCCAGTACTTC. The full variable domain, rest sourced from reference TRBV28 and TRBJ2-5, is DVKVTQSSRYLVKRTGEKVFLECVQDMDHENMFWYRQDPGLGLRLIYFSYDVKMKEKGDIPEGYSVSREKKERFSLILESASTNQTSMYLCASSFSPFRQETQYFGPGTRLLVL.